The rows below give T cell receptor beta chains drawn from one sample of a study of cytomegalovirus exposure and HLA in healthy donors. TCRdb keeps only in-frame clones here, not all; method: immunoSEQ multiplex PCR. This sample has under 100,000 clones, with 81% found just once. Input material: PBMCs. Receptors were obtained from a woman between 70 and 85 years old in good health and CMV-seropositive. The CDR3 runs from the conserved cysteine through the conserved F or W. The D gene is left open where the match is weak. Clone sizes are given selectively: once, few, many, or a class where the clone is expanded.

j_call v_call clone_size d_call cdr3_nt cdr3_aa
TRBJ1-2 TRBV30 - TRBD1 TGTGCCTGGAGTACCGGACAGGGTAATGGCTACACCTTC CAWSTGQGNGYTF
TRBJ2-7 TRBV11-3 few - TGTGCCAGCAGCTTAGGCAGGGGAATCTACGAGCAGTACTTC CASSLGRGIYEQYF
TRBJ2-7 TRBV10-3 - - TGTGCCATCAGTGAGTCGGGCAACGAGCAGTACTTC CAISESGNEQYF
TRBJ1-1 TRBV30 - TRBD1 TGTGCCTGGACCTACACGGGACAGTGGACTGAAGCTTTCTTT CAWTYTGQWTEAFF
TRBJ2-7 TRBV18 - - TGTGCCAGCTCACCGGAACAGAGCACCGAGCAGTACTTC CASSPEQSTEQYF
TRBJ1-4 TRBV6-4 - - TGTGCCAGCAGAGCCCCGGGACACCTAATGTTTAAACTGTTTTTT CASRAPGHLMFKLFF
TRBJ1-2 TRBV5-4 - - TGTGCCAGCGCAATGGACACCTATGGCTACACCTTC CASAMDTYGYTF
TRBJ2-2 TRBV18 few - TGTGCCAGCTCAGGTCCCCCCGCTACCACCGGGGAGCTGTTTTTT CASSGPPATTGELFF
TRBJ1-3 TRBV4-1 once - TGCGCCAGCAGCCTTGCATACCAGGGGAGCTCTGGAAACACCATATATTTT CASSLAYQGSSGNTIYF
TRBJ2-3 TRBV7-2 - TRBD2 TGTGCCAGCAGCTCCAATCTGGCGGGGGAAAAACATTTT CASSSNLAGEKHF
TRBJ2-1 TRBV7-2 - - TGTGCCAGCAGCTTAGTTTCGGGTTACAATGAGCAGTTCTTC CASSLVSGYNEQFF
TRBJ2-7 TRBV18 - TRBD2 TGTGCCAGCTCACCAGGGACTAGCGGGACCTACGAGCAGTACTTC CASSPGTSGTYEQYF
TRBJ2-2 TRBV4-1 - TRBD2 TGCGCCAGCAGCCACAGGATACTAGCGGGAGAAGGGGAGGACACCGGGGAGCTGTTTTTT CASSHRILAGEGEDTGELFF
TRBJ2-1 TRBV7-2 - - TGTGCCAGCAGCCTCTCCAGGGGCTCCTACAATGAGCAGTTCTTC CASSLSRGSYNEQFF
TRBJ2-1 TRBV27 - TRBD2 TGTGCCAGCAGTTTCTTCCGGACTAGCGGGAGCCCCGCGAGCAATGAGCAGTTCTTC CASSFFRTSGSPASNEQFF
TRBJ2-1 TRBV5-6 - - TGTGCCAGCAGCTTGCTAAGCACCTCCTACAATGAGCAGTTCTTC CASSLLSTSYNEQFF
TRBJ2-6 TRBV30 - - TGTGCCTGGACCCCTCAGGGGCTGGGGGGGGCCAACGTCCTGACTTTC CAWTPQGLGGANVLTF
TRBJ2-5 TRBV5-5 - TRBD2 TGTGCCAGCAGCGTGCGACTAGCGGGGTACCAAGAGACCCAGTACTTC CASSVRLAGYQETQYF
TRBJ1-5 TRBV28 - TRBD1 TGTGCCAGCAGACCCGGACAGGGGGCTTGGAATCAGCCCCAGCATTTT CASRPGQGAWNQPQHF
TRBJ1-6 TRBV30 - - TGTGCCTGGAGTTTAAAACAGAATAATTCACCCCTCCACTTT CAWSLKQNNSPLHF
TRBJ2-4 TRBV30 - - TGTGCCGCAAAGAGAGCCATAGCCAAAAACATTCAGTACTTC CAAKRAIAKNIQYF
TRBJ2-5 TRBV4-3 - TRBD2 TGCGCCAGCAGCCGAGGGGATCTAGCGGGCGACCGGGAGACCCAGTACTTC CASSRGDLAGDRETQYF
TRBJ2-1 TRBV5-6 few TRBD2 TGTGCCAGCAGCTTAGCCCAAGGGACTAGTACGCAGTTCTTC CASSLAQGTSTQFF
TRBJ2-4 TRBV11-2 - TRBD2 TGTGCCAGCAGCTTCAGTCAGCGGGAGTGGGAAAACATTCAGTACTTC CASSFSQREWENIQYF
TRBJ1-3 TRBV6-1 - - TGTGCCAGCAGTGCTACAGGGAAAGGAGGAAACACCATATATTTT CASSATGKGGNTIYF
TRBJ2-7 TRBV5-4 - - TGTGCCAGCAGCTTGGACAGCTATGGCAACGAGCAGTACTTC CASSLDSYGNEQYF
TRBJ2-7 TRBV28 - TRBD1 TGTGCCAGCAGTAACAGGGGCCACGAGCAGTACTTC CASSNRGHEQYF
TRBJ1-2 TRBV27 - - TGTGCCAGCAGTCCATCCTCAGGGGTCTATGGCTACACCTTC CASSPSSGVYGYTF
TRBJ2-6 TRBV9 - TRBD1 TGTGCCAGCAGCTCAAGGACAGGCTCTGGGGCCAACGTCCTGACTTTC CASSSRTGSGANVLTF
TRBJ2-3 TRBV19 once - TGTGCCAGTAGTATAGACTATCAGGATCCGCAGTATTTT CASSIDYQDPQYF
TRBJ2-3 TRBV2 - TRBD2 TGTGCCAGCAGGGAGGTAACTAGCGGGAGCGCAGATACGCAGTATTTT CASREVTSGSADTQYF
TRBJ2-5 TRBV7-9 - TRBD1 TGTGCCAGCAGCCCCCGGACAGGGGGGCAAGAGACCCAGTACTTC CASSPRTGGQETQYF
TRBJ2-7 TRBV28 - - TGTGCCAGCAGTTTATTCCCGACACGCGAGCAGTACTTC CASSLFPTREQYF
TRBJ2-7 TRBV7-2 - TRBD1 TGTGCCAGCAGACAACCCGGACAGGAAGACGAGCAGTACTTC CASRQPGQEDEQYF
TRBJ2-3 TRBV7-9 - TRBD2 TGTTCCAGCAGCCCGCTCGCCCTAGCGGGAGCGGCAGATACGCAGTATTTT CSSSPLALAGAADTQYF
TRBJ1-2 TRBV7-3 - - TGTGCCAGCAGCTTAGACCCCCAGGGAGGGTATGGCTACACCTTC CASSLDPQGGYGYTF
TRBJ1-4 TRBV2 - - TGTGCCAGCAGTTACAGGGCCCTTAATGAAAAACTGTTTTTT CASSYRALNEKLFF
TRBJ2-4 TRBV5-6 once TRBD2 TGTGCCAGCAGCCCCTGGGCTAGCGGGTCAGACATTCAGTACTTC CASSPWASGSDIQYF
TRBJ2-7 TRBV5-4 few TRBD1 TGTGCCAGCAGCTCGGGACAGCTCTACGAGCAGTACTTC CASSSGQLYEQYF
TRBJ1-1 TRBV18 - TRBD1 TGTGCCAGCTCACCCGGGGCAGGGGGGACTGAAGCTTTCTTT CASSPGAGGTEAFF
TRBJ2-1 TRBV7-7 - TRBD2 TGTGCTAGCAGCTTTAGCGGGAGGTCTGAGCAGTTCTTC CASSFSGRSEQFF
TRBJ2-1 TRBV7-2 - - TGTGCCAGCAGCCCCGAAGCGGGTCTCTCCTACAATGAGCAGTTCTTC CASSPEAGLSYNEQFF